The 32 T cell receptor beta chains reported below all come from one sample, sequenced in a study of T cell responses to AZD1222 COVID-19 vaccine. The table came from immunoSEQ multiplex PCR; TCRdb's copy has only in-frame clones and leaves some out. The profile shows approximately 94,000 clones, about nine tenths of them singletons. The specimen was peripheral blood, collected on day 0 of AZD1222 vaccination. These receptors all come from an adult in good health.

The chain combines TRBV30 with TRBJ1-6, with a possible D match to TRBD1 (5 bases). The CDR3 covers 14 residues. CDR1 is GTSNPN and CDR2 is SVGIG in the germline V gene (reference sequence). Trimming cost V 0 bases and J 9 bases, with 12 bases left between them. The CDR3 sequence: CAWSVMGGSSPLHF. In DNA form, the CDR3 reads TGTGCCTGGAGTGTCATGGGGGGAAGTTCACCCCTCCACTTT.

The chain joins TRBV21-1 to TRBJ2-7. TRBV21-1 is termed a pseudogene. The CDR3 is 12 amino acids. CDR3 residues: CASSKERDEQYF. The CDR3 DNA follows: TGTGCCAGCAGCAAAGAAAGGGACGAGCAGTACTTC.

This clone showed up just a few times. The chain carries TRBV18 and TRBJ1-4; 8 bases agree with TRBD1. This CDR3 region has 17 residues. Trimming removed 3 bases from V and 4 bases from J; junction bases left unmatched: 10. Per the germline V gene, CDR1 is KGHSH and CDR2 is LQKENI. This CDR3 reads CASSPEDREIFNEKLFF. CDR3 DNA sequence: TGTGCCAGCTCACCTGAGGACAGGGAAATATTTAATGAAAAACTGTTTTTT.

The chain combines TRBV6-5 with TRBJ2-5, with D perhaps TRBD2 (5 bases). The V end was cut by 2 bases, the J end by 5 bases, with 9 bases between. Looked up from germline, CDR1 is MNHEY and CDR2 is SVGAGI. The CDR3 is 13 residues long. CDR3 coding DNA: TGTGCCAGCAGTTACGGCCGGAGGGAGACCCAGTACTTC. Protein sequence: CASSYGRRETQYF.

The gene calls are TRBV6-5 and TRBJ2-1, with D possibly TRBD2 on 5 matching bases. The V end was cut by 0 bases, the J end by 6 bases, with 15 bases between. CDR1 is MNHEY and CDR2 is SVGAGI in the germline V gene. This CDR3 contains 16 residues. Here the CDR3 DNA reads TGTGCCAGCAGTTACTCGACCCCGGGATTTGGCAATGAGCAGTTCTTC. Its translation is CASSYSTPGFGNEQFF.

This clone has a single count. The rearrangement uses TRBV6-5 and TRBJ1-6, with D unclear. This CDR3 has 14 amino acids. From germline, CDR1 is MNHEY and CDR2 SVGAGI. V shed 7 bases and J shed 10 bases, with 17 bases lying between them. Written as DNA, the CDR3 is TGTGCCAGCACCTTGCAAGCAGGAGCCTCACCCCTCCACTTT. Translation gives CASTLQAGASPLHF.

The J gene is TRBJ1-1, the V gene TRBV27; D may be TRBD1 (6 bases). Trimming removed 5 bases from V and 1 base from J, with 11 bases in between. This CDR3 spans 14 amino acids. Looked up from germline, CDR1 is MNHEY and CDR2 is SMNVEV (reference sequence). Here the CDR3 DNA reads TGTGCCAGCAGTCAGCGGACAGCGAACACTGAAGCTTTCTTT. Residues: CASSQRTANTEAFF.

The chain has TRBV11-3 and TRBJ2-3; unclear D gene. The CDR3 consists of 13 residues. Germline loops: CDR1 SGHNT, CDR2 YENEEA. Trimming pared 6 bases from V and 4 bases from J, leaving 11 bases between. The CDR3: CASSDVSPDTQYF. The CDR3 nucleotides are TGTGCCAGCAGTGACGTCTCGCCAGATACGCAGTATTTT.

The V and J genes are TRBV7-8 and TRBJ1-5; D might be TRBD1 (5 bases). The CDR3 consists of 17 residues. With 3 bases removed from V and 4 bases from J, the gap between germline ends came to 19 bases. Germline values: CDR1 SGHVS, CDR2 FQNEAQ. The CDR3 is CASSFWEGPSRNQPQHF. Written as DNA, the CDR3 is TGTGCCAGCAGCTTTTGGGAGGGACCAAGTAGGAATCAGCCCCAGCATTTT.

This chain connects TRBV11-2 to TRBJ1-4, with 10 bases aligning to TRBD1. The CDR3 spans 14 residues. After removal of 4 bases from V and 9 bases from J, the junction contained 5 bases not matched to a gene. Looked up from germline, CDR1 is SGHAT and CDR2 is FQNNGV. CDR3 nucleotides: TGTGCCAGCAGCTGGGACAGGGGTTTTAAAAAACTGTTTTTT. This encodes CASSWDRGFKKLFF.

CDR3 in DNA: TGTGCCAGCAGTGTGATGTCGGACCTCTCTGGGGCCAACGTCCTGACTTTC. It encodes CASSVMSDLSGANVLTF. The J gene is TRBJ2-6, the V gene TRBV2; D unresolved. The CDR3 is 17 residues long. The germline V gene encodes CDR1 SNHLY and CDR2 FYNNEI. V gave up 4 bases and J gave up 0 bases, with 13 bases separating them.

This chain uses TRBV27 with TRBJ2-7, with TRBD2 identical over 10 bases. This CDR3 has 15 amino acids. The V gene end was trimmed by 3 bases and the J gene end by 4 bases; junction bases not matched to a gene: 6. Germline CDR1 is MNHEY and CDR2 is SMNVEV (reference sequence). CDR3 region: CASSFMGTSEYEQYF. The CDR3 DNA follows: TGTGCCAGCAGTTTCATGGGGACTAGCGAATACGAGCAGTACTTC.

This sequence joins TRBV11-3 and TRBJ2-1, with unresolved D. This CDR3 has 19 amino acids. V was trimmed by 5 bases and J by 1 base, leaving 24 bases between them. The germline CDR1 and CDR2 sequences are SGHNT and YENEEA. The CDR3 sequence: CASSPAPVEVRPSYNEQFF. CDR3 coding DNA: TGTGCCAGCAGCCCCGCTCCGGTGGAAGTACGCCCTTCCTACAATGAGCAGTTCTTC. The entire variable domain, with the rest obtained from reference TRBV11-3 and TRBJ2-1, is as follows: EAGVVQSPRYKIIEKKQPVAFWCNPISGHNTLYWYLQNLGQGPELLIRYENEEAVDDSQLPKDRFSAERLKGVDSTLKIQPAELGDSAVYLCASSPAPVEVRPSYNEQFFGPGTRLTVL.

The CDR3 region is CASSPDNDQPQHF. The CDR3 DNA reads TGTGCCAGCTCACCGGATAACGATCAGCCCCAGCATTTT. The genes are TRBV18 and TRBJ1-5; the D is unclear. The CDR3 is 13 amino acids. The ends were cut back, 3 bases at V and 5 bases at J, with 8 bases in the middle. The germline V gene has CDR1 KGHSH and CDR2 LQKENI.

The J gene is TRBJ1-5, the V gene TRBV19; 7 bases match TRBD1. CDR3 size: 14 residues. Germline V gene lookup returns CDR1 LNHDA and CDR2 SQIVND (reference sequence). The ends lost 7 bases at V and 11 bases at J; junction bases unmatched: 14. CDR3 residues: CASTLQGRPSAQHF. The CDR3 coding sequence is TGTGCCAGTACCCTACAGGGGAGGCCTTCGGCCCAGCATTTT.

The chain uses TRBV6-5 and TRBJ2-3, with 7 bases aligning to TRBD2. Per germline, CDR1 MNHEY and CDR2 SVGAGI. The CDR3 length is 15 residues. V dropped 7 bases and J dropped 3; count of bases not matched to a gene: 10. CDR3 coding DNA: TGTGCCAGCATGATGGGGGGAGGGTTGACAGATACGCAGTATTTT. Residues: CASMMGGGLTDTQYF.

The genes are TRBV5-4 and TRBJ2-1, with D maybe TRBD1 (7 bases). V was clipped by 4 bases and J by 5 bases, with 16 bases between them. The germline V gene encodes CDR1 SGHNT and CDR2 YYREEE (reference sequence). CDR3 length equals 15 residues. The DNA of the CDR3 is TGTGCCAGCAGCCACCCTAGCGACAGGGACAATGAGCAGTTCTTC. Translating gives CASSHPSDRDNEQFF.

The rearrangement uses TRBV27 and TRBJ2-5, with 9 bases aligning to TRBD2. After removal of 3 bases from V and 2 bases from J, the junction contained 7 bases not matched to a gene. Looked up from germline, CDR1 is MNHEY and CDR2 is SMNVEV (reference sequence). CDR3 size: 16 residues. The CDR3 loop reads CASSLGASGTQETQYF. For the CDR3, the DNA is TGTGCCAGCAGTTTGGGGGCTAGCGGGACACAAGAGACCCAGTACTTC.

V gene TRBV7-2 combines with J gene TRBJ1-5; D call uncertain. V gave up 3 bases and J gave up 3 bases, with 12 bases separating them. This CDR3 has 15 residues. Looked up from germline, CDR1 is SGHTA and CDR2 is FQGNSA. The CDR3 loop is CASSLDFTSNQPQHF. The CDR3 nucleotides are TGTGCCAGCAGCTTGGACTTCACATCCAATCAGCCCCAGCATTTT.

The CDR3, as DNA: TGTGCCAGCAGCTCGATCGGGGGCTCCTACAATGAGCAGTTCTTC. This gives the protein CASSSIGGSYNEQFF. The V call is TRBV7-3, the J call TRBJ2-1, with a tentative D call TRBD2 (6 bases). V lost 4 bases and J lost 0, with 10 bases in between. Germline CDR1 is SGHTA and CDR2 is FQGTGA. The CDR3 is made up of 15 amino acids.

This chain connects TRBV18 to TRBJ2-5, with 11 bases matching TRBD2. V gave up 3 bases and J gave up 7 bases; unmatched junction bases: 7. Looked up from germline, CDR1 is KGHSH and CDR2 is LQKENI. The CDR3 runs to 15 residues. The CDR3 coding sequence is TGTGCCAGCTCACCGACTAGCGGGATAGGCGGGACCCAGTACTTC. It is translated as CASSPTSGIGGTQYF.

This chain joins TRBV9 and TRBJ1-3, with D tentatively TRBD1 (6 bases). The length of the CDR3 is 13 residues. CDR1 is SGDLS, CDR2 YYNGEE, per germline. Trimming pared 0 bases from V and 11 bases from J, leaving 12 bases between. The CDR3 here is CASSVGGGRAIYF. The CDR3 nucleotides are TGTGCCAGCAGCGTAGGAGGGGGAAGGGCCATATATTTT.

This chain connects TRBV28 to TRBJ1-1; TRBD1 might be the D (5 bases). The CDR3 extends over 14 amino acids. Germline V lookup: CDR1 MDHEN, CDR2 SYDVKM. V was clipped by 5 bases and J by 1 base, with 11 bases between them. CDR3 sequence: CASSMRQRNTEAFF. CDR3 bases: TGTGCCAGCAGTATGAGACAGAGGAACACTGAAGCTTTCTTT.

The CDR3 sequence: CASSAAGTSSYEQYF. CDR3 in DNA: TGTGCCAGCAGCGCCGCCGGGACTAGCTCCTACGAGCAGTACTTC. The rearrangement uses TRBV5-6 and TRBJ2-7; 8 positions agree with TRBD2. J gave up 0 bases and V 4 bases, and 6 bases lay outside the gene matches. The CDR3 loop spans 15 amino acids. Germline CDR1 and CDR2: SGHDT and YYEEEE.

The chain uses TRBV28 and TRBJ2-7; 7 bases fit TRBD1. Unmatched junction bases numbered 10, after V lost 5 bases and J lost 3 bases. CDR1 and CDR2 from the germline V gene are MDHEN and SYDVKM. The CDR3 extends over 15 amino acids. This CDR3 is CASSEGAGTIYEQYF. In DNA, the CDR3 is TGTGCCAGCAGTGAGGGGGCCGGAACTATCTACGAGCAGTACTTC.

This chain uses TRBV5-5 with TRBJ1-4, with 10 positions matching TRBD1. Trimming removed 4 bases from V and 8 bases from J; junction bases left unmatched: 5. Germline V CDR1 and CDR2: SGHKS, YYEKEE (reference sequence). The CDR3 covers 14 residues. The CDR3 reads CASSGTGEGEKLFF. The CDR3 DNA sequence: TGTGCCAGCAGCGGGACAGGGGAAGGAGAAAAACTGTTTTTT.

The chain joins TRBV28 to TRBJ2-1; D unclear. Germline assignment: CDR1 MDHEN and CDR2 SYDVKM. There are 15 residues in the CDR3. Trimming removed 5 bases at V and 4 bases at J, with 15 bases between. The CDR3 protein is CASSPSLTEYNEQFF. CDR3 DNA: TGTGCCAGCAGTCCCTCCCTAACAGAATACAATGAGCAGTTCTTC.

The CDR3 DNA sequence: TGTGCCAGCAGCTTTATAAGGGCAGGGGGCAACGAGCAGTACTTC. Translating it yields CASSFIRAGGNEQYF. This chain joins TRBV3-1 (or the pseudogene TRBV3-2) and TRBJ2-7, with 8 bases fitting TRBD1. The junction had 11 bases not matched to a gene; V was cut back by 5 bases and J by 5 bases. The CDR3 loop spans 15 amino acids. CDR1 LGHDT and CDR2 YNNKEL come from the germline V gene (reference sequence).

The chain combines TRBV28 with TRBJ2-1; no reliable D call. The CDR3 totals 12 residues. Germline values: CDR1 MDHEN, CDR2 SYDVKM. V lost 3 bases and J lost 7, with 7 bases in between. The chain's CDR3 is CASSFSWNEQFF. The CDR3 DNA follows: TGTGCCAGCAGTTTCAGTTGGAATGAGCAGTTCTTC.

The gene calls are TRBV6-2 or TRBV6-3 and TRBJ2-1; D is uncertain. The germline V and J ends were trimmed by 2 bases and 4 bases, with 6 bases remaining between them. This CDR3 region has 13 residues. Germline V lookup: CDR1 MNHEY, CDR2 SVGEGT. The CDR3 is CASSYVTYNEQFF. DNA for the CDR3: TGTGCCAGCAGTTACGTAACGTACAATGAGCAGTTCTTC.

This chain uses TRBV11-2 with TRBJ2-3; D not resolved. The V gene lost 3 bases and the J gene lost 3 bases, with 13 bases spanning the gap. Germline CDR1 is SGHAT and CDR2 is FQNNGV. This CDR3 is built from 15 residues. The CDR3 reads CASSLKRDETDTQYF. CDR3 in DNA: TGTGCCAGCAGCTTGAAGCGAGATGAGACAGATACGCAGTATTTT.

This chain connects TRBV30 to TRBJ1-3, with D possibly being TRBD1 (5 bases). CDR1 GTSNPN and CDR2 SVGIG come from the germline V gene (reference sequence). The ends were cut back, 0 bases at V and 3 bases at J, with 6 bases in the middle. The CDR3 has 13 amino acids. The CDR3 protein is CAWSVGDGNTIYF. The CDR3 nucleotides read TGTGCCTGGAGTGTAGGGGATGGAAACACCATATATTTT.